This T cell receptor (beta chain) was retrieved from a study of regulatory T cells in long-lasting Graves disease. This sample's time point: newly diagnosed GD, antithyroid drugs for less than 3 months. The TCR library was made from RNA extracted from PBMCs. Investigators prepared the TCR beta libraries by applying iRepertoire HTBI primers and Arm-PCR of CDR3 regions. TCRdb re-derived calls from the multiplex PCR reads in MiXCR, one entry per CDR3 protein. The sample consists of 560,000 or so distinct CDR3 sequences, 15% to 20% of them appearing once. Notes on the study in general: Patients with persistent disease showed a bias toward TRBV28, TRBJ1-2 and TRBJ2-5.

CDR1 is MNHEY, CDR2 SVGEGT, per germline. CDR3 length equals 15 residues. As for this clonotype: What it recognizes is unknown. One end of the junction fails to match germline, which may point to a read error.

These same records also appear under a second study, on T cells in Graves' hyperthyroidism and ophthalmopathy. From that study: Stable Graves' hyperthyroidism meant no ophthalmopathy progression within 18 months. Blood also contained most expanded thyroid clonotypes above 0.001.

This receptor was obtained from a man between 18 and 35 years old with Graves disease. This rearrangement joins TRBV6-2 or TRBV6-3 to TRBJ1-4; perhaps TRBD1 as D (6 bases). The specimen comprised peripheral blood mononuclear cells (PBMCs), sampled at new diagnosis, from a patient treated with antithyroid drugs. The DNA of the CDR3 is TGTGCCAGCAGTTACCTCCCAGGGGCCGATGAGAAACTGTTTTTT. This encodes CASSYLPGADEKLFF.